A single T cell receptor (beta chain) is shown here with its context. As yet, its antigen is unknown. Unique molecular identifiers were built into the TCRbeta library. TCRdb passed the PCR reads through MiXCR, listing each CDR3 protein once. This sample has hundreds of thousands of distinct CDR3 sequences, with approximately 15% found just once. This sample is part of a study of T-cell reconstitution after alpha-beta-depleted transplantation in children. Findings and caveats of the study: Surviving recipient T cells and thymic progenitors accounted for the high day-60 TCRbeta diversity observed in some patients. Several hundred graft clones that had expanded were reportedly the source of alpha-beta T cells about two months after transplant.

This CDR3 comprises 15 residues. Trimming left V 0 bases short and J 4 bases short, with 12 bases between. CDR1 is MNHEY and CDR2 is SMNVEV in the germline V gene (reference sequence). The receptor was derived from a male patient younger than 18 who had a stem cell transplant for acute lymphoblastic leukemia, so the T cells may come from the graft donor. The chain uses TRBV27 and TRBJ2-5, with a weak D call TRBD2 (7 bases). The input for sequencing was PBMCs, mostly from graft donor cells, taken 360 days after TCRalphabeta/CD19-depleted stem cell transplant. The CDR3 loop is CASSLSRGRGETQYF. CDR3 bases: TGTGCCAGCAGTTTATCGCGGGGGCGAGGAGAGACCCAGTACTTC.